This T cell receptor beta chain derives from a study of CD8 T cells in Susac syndrome. With random hexamers, roughly 0.45 to 1 ug RNA was reverse transcribed. TCRdb re-called the immunoSEQ multiplex PCR reads with MiXCR, one entry per CDR3 protein. The sample shows more than 110,000 distinct CDR3 sequences, about 95% of them seen only once. There are 11 residues in the CDR3. Trimming took off 3 bases at V and 8 bases at J, with 7 bases between the two ends. The germline V gene encodes CDR1 MGHDK and CDR2 SYGVNS. The T cells that were sequenced for TCR beta were CD8+ and CD4+ cells from blood. V gene TRBV25-1 combines with J gene TRBJ1-2; D gene unclear. Material: CD4+ T cells from PBMCs. The clonotype comes from a human donor with Susac syndrome. DNA for the CDR3: TGTGCCAGCAGTGAGGGTGGCGGCTACACCTTC. This encodes CASSEGGGYTF.